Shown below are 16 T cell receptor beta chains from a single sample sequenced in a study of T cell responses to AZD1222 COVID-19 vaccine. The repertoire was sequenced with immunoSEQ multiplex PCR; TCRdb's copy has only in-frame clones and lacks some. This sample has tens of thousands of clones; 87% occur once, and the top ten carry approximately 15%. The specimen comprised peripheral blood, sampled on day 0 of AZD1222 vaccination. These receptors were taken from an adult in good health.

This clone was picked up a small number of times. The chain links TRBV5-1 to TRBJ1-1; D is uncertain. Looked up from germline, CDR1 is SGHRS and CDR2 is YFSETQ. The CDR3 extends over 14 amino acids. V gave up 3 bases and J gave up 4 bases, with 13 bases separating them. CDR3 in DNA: TGCGCCAGCAGCTCTGGACGGGCCGGCACTGAAGCTTTCTTT. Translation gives CASSSGRAGTEAFF.

CDR3 nucleotide sequence: TGTGCCACCAGCAGGAACGCTTACAGGAGCTCTGGAAACACCATATATTTT. Protein sequence: CATSRNAYRSSGNTIYF. The J gene is TRBJ1-3, the V gene TRBV15; TRBD1 is a possible D gene (5 bases). With 3 bases removed from V and 0 bases from J, the gap between germline ends came to 15 bases. Germline values: CDR1 LNHNV, CDR2 YYDKDF (reference sequence). This CDR3 comprises 17 residues.

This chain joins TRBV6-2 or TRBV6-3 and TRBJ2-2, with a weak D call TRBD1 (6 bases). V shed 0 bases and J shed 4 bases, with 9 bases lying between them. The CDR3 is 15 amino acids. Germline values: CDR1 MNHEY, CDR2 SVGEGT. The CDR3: CASSYSMGATGELFF. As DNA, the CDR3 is TGTGCCAGCAGTTACTCGATGGGGGCCACCGGGGAGCTGTTTTTT.

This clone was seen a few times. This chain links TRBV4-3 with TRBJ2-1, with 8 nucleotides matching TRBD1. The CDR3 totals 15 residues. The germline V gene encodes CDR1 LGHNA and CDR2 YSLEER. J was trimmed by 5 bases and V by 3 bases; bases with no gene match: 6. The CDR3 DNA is TGCGCCAGCAGCCATCAGGGGGCGGGGAACAATGAGCAGTTCTTC. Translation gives CASSHQGAGNNEQFF.

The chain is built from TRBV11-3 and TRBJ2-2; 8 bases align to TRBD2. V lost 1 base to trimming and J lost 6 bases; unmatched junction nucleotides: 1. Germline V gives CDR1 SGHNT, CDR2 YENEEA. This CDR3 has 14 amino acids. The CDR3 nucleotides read TGTGCCAGCAGCTTAGGAGCGGGGGCCGGGGAGCTGTTTTTT. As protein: CASSLGAGAGELFF.

The CDR3 here is CASSLGQANYGYTF. CDR3 nucleotide sequence: TGCGCCAGCAGCTTGGGACAGGCAAACTATGGCTACACCTTC. The J gene is TRBJ1-2, the V gene TRBV5-1, with D maybe TRBD1 (6 bases). Germline values: CDR1 SGHRS, CDR2 YFSETQ. Trimming stripped 0 bases from V and 2 bases from J, with 8 bases between. The CDR3 loop spans 14 amino acids.

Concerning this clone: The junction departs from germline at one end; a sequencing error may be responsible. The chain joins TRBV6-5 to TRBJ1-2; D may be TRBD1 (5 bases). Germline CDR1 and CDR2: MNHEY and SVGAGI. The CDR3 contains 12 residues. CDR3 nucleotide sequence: TGTGCCAGCACCAAAGGACAAGGCTCGGCTTTTTTC. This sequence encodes CASTKGQGSAFF.

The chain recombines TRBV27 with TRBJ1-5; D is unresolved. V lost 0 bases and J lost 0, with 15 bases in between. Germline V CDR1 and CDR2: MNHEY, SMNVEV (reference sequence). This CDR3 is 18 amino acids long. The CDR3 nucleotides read TGTGCCAGCAGTTTATCGTGGCAGCAAGGTAATAGCAATCAGCCCCAGCATTTT. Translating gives CASSLSWQQGNSNQPQHF.

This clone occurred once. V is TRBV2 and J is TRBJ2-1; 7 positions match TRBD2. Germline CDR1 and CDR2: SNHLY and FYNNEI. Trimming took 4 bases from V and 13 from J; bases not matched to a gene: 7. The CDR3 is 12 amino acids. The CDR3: CASSASGTIQFF. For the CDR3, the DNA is TGTGCCAGCAGTGCCTCCGGGACTATACAGTTCTTC.

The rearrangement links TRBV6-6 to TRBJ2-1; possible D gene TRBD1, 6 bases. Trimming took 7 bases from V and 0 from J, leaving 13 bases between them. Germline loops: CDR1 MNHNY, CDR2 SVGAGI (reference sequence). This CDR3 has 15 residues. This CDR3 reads CASIHRASSYNEQFF. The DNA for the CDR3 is TGTGCCAGCATCCACAGGGCGAGCTCCTACAATGAGCAGTTCTTC.

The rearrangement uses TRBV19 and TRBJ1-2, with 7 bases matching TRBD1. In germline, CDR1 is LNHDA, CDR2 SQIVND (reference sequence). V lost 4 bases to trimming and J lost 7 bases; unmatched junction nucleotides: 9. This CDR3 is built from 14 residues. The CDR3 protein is CASSTRGGAGGYTF. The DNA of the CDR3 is TGTGCCAGTAGTACCCGAGGGGGCGCCGGTGGCTACACCTTC. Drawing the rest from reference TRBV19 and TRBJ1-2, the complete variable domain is DGGITQSPKYLFRKEGQNVTLSCEQNLNHDAMYWYRQDPGQGLRLIYYSQIVNDFQKGDIAEGYSVSREKKESFPLTVTSAQKNPTAFYLCASSTRGGAGGYTFGSGTRLTVV.

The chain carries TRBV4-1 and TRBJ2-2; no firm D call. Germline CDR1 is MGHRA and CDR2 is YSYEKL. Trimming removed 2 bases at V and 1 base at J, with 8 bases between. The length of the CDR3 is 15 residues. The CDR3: CASSQRQVNTGELFF. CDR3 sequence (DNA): TGCGCCAGCAGCCAACGGCAGGTGAACACCGGGGAGCTGTTTTTT.

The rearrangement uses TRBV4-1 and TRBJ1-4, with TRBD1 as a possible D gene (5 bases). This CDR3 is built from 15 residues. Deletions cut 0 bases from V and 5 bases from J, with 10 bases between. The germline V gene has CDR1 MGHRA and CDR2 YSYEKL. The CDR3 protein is CASSQEGTQNEKLFF. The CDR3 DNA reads TGCGCCAGCAGCCAAGAGGGGACCCAAAATGAAAAACTGTTTTTT.

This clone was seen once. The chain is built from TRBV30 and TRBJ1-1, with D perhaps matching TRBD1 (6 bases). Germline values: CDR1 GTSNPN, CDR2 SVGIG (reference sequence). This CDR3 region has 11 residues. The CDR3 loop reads CACRGSTEAFF. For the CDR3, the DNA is TGTGCTTGCAGGGGATCCACTGAAGCTTTCTTT.

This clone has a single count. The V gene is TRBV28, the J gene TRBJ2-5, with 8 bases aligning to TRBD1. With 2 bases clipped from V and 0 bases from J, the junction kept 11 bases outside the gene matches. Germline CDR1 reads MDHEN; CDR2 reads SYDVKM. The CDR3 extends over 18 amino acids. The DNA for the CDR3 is TGTGCCAGCAGTTTAGGGACAGGTCAAATTCAGTACCAAGAGACCCAGTACTTC. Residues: CASSLGTGQIQYQETQYF.

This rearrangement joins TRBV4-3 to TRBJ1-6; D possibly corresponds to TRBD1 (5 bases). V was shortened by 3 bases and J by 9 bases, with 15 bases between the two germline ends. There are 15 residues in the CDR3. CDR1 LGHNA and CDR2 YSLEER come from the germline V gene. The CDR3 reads CASSQGGRVGSPLHF. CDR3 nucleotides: TGCGCCAGCAGCCAGGGGGGTCGAGTTGGTTCACCCCTCCACTTT.